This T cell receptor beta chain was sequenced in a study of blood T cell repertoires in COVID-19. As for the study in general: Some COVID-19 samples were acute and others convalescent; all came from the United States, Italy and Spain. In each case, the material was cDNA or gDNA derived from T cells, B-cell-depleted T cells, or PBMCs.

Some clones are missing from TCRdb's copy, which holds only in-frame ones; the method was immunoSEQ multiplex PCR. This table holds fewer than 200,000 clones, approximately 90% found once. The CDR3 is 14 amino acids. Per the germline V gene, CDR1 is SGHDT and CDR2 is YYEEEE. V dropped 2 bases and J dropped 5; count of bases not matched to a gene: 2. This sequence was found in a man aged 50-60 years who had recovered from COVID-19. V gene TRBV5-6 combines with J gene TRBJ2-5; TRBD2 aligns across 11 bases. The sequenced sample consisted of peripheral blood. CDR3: CASSLTSGSETQYF. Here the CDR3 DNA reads TGTGCCAGCAGCTTAACTAGCGGGAGCGAGACCCAGTACTTC.